This T cell receptor beta chain was sequenced in a study of CD8 T cells in ankylosing spondylitis. General observations from the study: Ankylosing spondylitis blood seemed to carry a telltale TCR beta motif made of seven or eight highly homologous variants. There were earlier reports of some motif variants in reactive arthritis synovial fluid and blood. The clones that were linked to disease were reported to be significantly enriched in matched synovial fluid samples from ankylosing spondylitis patients.

V was cut by 6 bases and J by 1 base, with 14 bases left in between. CDR3 length equals 15 residues. The germline CDR1 and CDR2 sequences are ENHRY and SYGVKD. Construction of TCR beta libraries was performed using quantitative 5'-RACE with molecular barcodes. In TCRdb, the 5' RACE reads were re-called with MiXCR into one record per CDR3 protein. The sample lists 400,000 or so distinct CDR3 sequences, approximately 26% occurring once. For this clonotype: Antigen unknown.

Sequences were obtained from blood, either unsorted or a sorted T cell fraction (not recorded which). V is TRBV10-3 and J is TRBJ2-3, with TRBD2 as a possible D gene (7 bases). The source of this sequence is a male donor with ankylosing spondylitis. The CDR3 here is CAISGGGEGTDTQYF. In nucleotides, the CDR3 is TGTGCCATCAGCGGAGGGGGGGAGGGCACAGATACGCAGTATTTT.